This T cell receptor (beta chain) was captured by sequencing in a study of beta chain features in type 1 diabetes. General study findings and limits: Naive, central memory and Treg TCRB repertoires seemed to resemble each other more closely in patients than they did in healthy donors. Any HLA-type effect on TCRB rearrangement remained unresolved here.

This clone was counted only a few times. No antigen is known for it. All of the isolated RNA was reverse transcribed, so expressed TCRB transcripts were sequenced. Clones were sequenced by immunoSEQ multiplex PCR, and TCRdb holds only the in-frame ones, with some missing. The sample yields some 500,000 clones, roughly 11% seen once. Trimming removed 4 bases from V and 4 bases from J, with 19 bases in between. Germline assignment: CDR1 SQVTM and CDR2 ANQGSEA. This CDR3 region has 15 residues. The collection from each donor was one heparinised blood draw averaging around 0.11 L. Sequencing was carried out using naive CD4+ T cells from blood. The rearrangement uses TRBV29-1 and TRBJ1-2; D not resolved. The receptor's source is a woman between 18 and 29 years old in good health. The CDR3 DNA sequence: TGCAGCGTTGGTGTGGCAGGAGGTTTACCCTATGGCTACACCTTC. It specifies CSVGVAGGLPYGYTF.